In its sample, the clone carrying this T cell receptor beta chain was seen a few times. Its antigen is undetermined. The CDR3 sequence is 14 residues long. Trimming removed 8 bases from V and 5 bases from J; junction bases left unmatched: 10. The data derive from a study of T-cell memory formation after mild COVID-19. The study's findings and limits: Within pre-infection memory, some responding clones were found, suggesting cross-reactive memory joined.

TCRdb re-called the 5' RACE reads through MiXCR, storing one row per CDR3 protein. This table has approximately 300,000 distinct CDR3 sequences, 15% to 20% appearing once. The sequencing sample was made of PBMCs or a T cell subset sorted from them (not recorded which). The sequence derives from a man between 18 and 29 years old who had mild COVID-19 (a few samples of this study predate the infection). Cell type and time point are not known. The J gene is TRBJ2-7, the V gene TRBV12-3 or TRBV12-4; 9 nucleotides match TRBD2. The CDR3 coding sequence is TGTGCCAGCTATTCCGGGACTAGCCCCAACGAGCAGTACTTC. Its protein product is CASYSGTSPNEQYF.